Listed here are 16 T cell receptor beta chains from one sample, sequenced in a study of blood T cell repertoires in COVID-19. Sequencing was performed with immunoSEQ multiplex PCR; in TCRdb, only in-frame clones are kept and a portion is missing. Of about 210,000 clones listed, just under 85% are singletons. Material: peripheral blood. The receptors stem from a woman aged 45-60 years with active or convalescent COVID-19.

V usage is TRBV6-5 and J usage is TRBJ1-1; the match to TRBD1 covers 7 bases. The V gene end was trimmed by 6 bases and the J gene end by 4 bases; junction bases not matched to a gene: 8. The CDR3 has 14 amino acids. The germline V gene encodes CDR1 MNHEY and CDR2 SVGAGI. The DNA of the CDR3 is TGTGCCAGCAGCCGACAGGGAGTCGGCACTGAAGCTTTCTTT. This translates into CASSRQGVGTEAFF.

This chain uses TRBV28 with TRBJ1-6; D unresolved. Germline-derived CDR1 and CDR2 are MDHEN and SYDVKM. CDR3 size: 12 residues. Trimming stripped 4 bases from V and 10 bases from J, with 8 bases between. The CDR3 region is CASSSRWSPLHF. The CDR3 DNA reads as TGTGCCAGCAGTTCACGGTGGTCACCCCTCCACTTT.

This clone appeared once. The chain uses TRBV6-5 and TRBJ1-6, with 10 bases that match TRBD1. The CDR3 spans 13 residues. The V gene end was trimmed by 7 bases and the J gene end by 7 bases; junction bases not matched to a gene: 1. Germline loops: CDR1 MNHEY, CDR2 SVGAGI. The CDR3 region is CASMTGGNSPLHF. In nucleotides, the CDR3 is TGTGCCAGCATGACAGGGGGCAATTCACCCCTCCACTTT.

The rearrangement links TRBV2 to TRBJ2-7; perhaps TRBD1 as D (6 bases). V shed 4 bases and J shed 5 bases, with 18 bases lying between them. There are 15 residues in the CDR3. From germline, CDR1 is SNHLY and CDR2 FYNNEI. Here the CDR3 DNA reads TGTGCCAGCAGTGTAGATCTGGGGGCTATCAACGAGCAGTACTTC. This codes for CASSVDLGAINEQYF.

The chain links TRBV3-1 (or the pseudogene TRBV3-2) to TRBJ1-6, with 7 bases lining up with TRBD1. Germline V gene data show CDR1 as LGHDT and CDR2 as YNNKEL (reference sequence). The junction had 7 bases not matched to a gene; V was cut back by 2 bases and J by 9 bases. The CDR3 has 15 residues. CDR3 amino acids: CASSQFSQGVSPLHF. For the CDR3, the DNA is TGTGCCAGCAGCCAATTTAGCCAGGGGGTTTCACCCCTCCACTTT.

The chain carries TRBV28 and TRBJ1-5; no definite D call. Deletions cut 0 bases from V and 6 bases from J, with 12 bases between. Germline V lookup: CDR1 MDHEN, CDR2 SYDVKM. The CDR3 runs 15 residues. This chain's CDR3 is CASSLWSGIGQPQHF. Here the CDR3 DNA reads TGTGCCAGCAGTTTATGGTCGGGAATCGGTCAGCCCCAGCATTTT.

The chain joins TRBV10-3 to TRBJ2-2, with a weak D call TRBD1 (5 bases). Trimming stripped 4 bases from V and 0 bases from J, with 12 bases between. The CDR3 contains 16 residues. The germline V gene encodes CDR1 ENHRY and CDR2 SYGVKD. The CDR3 spells CAISATTASNTGELFF. In nucleotides, the CDR3 is TGTGCCATCAGTGCAACGACAGCCTCGAACACCGGGGAGCTGTTTTTT.

CDR3 in DNA: TGTGCCAGCAGCCCTCAGGGGTCCACTGGAGACTATGGCTACACCTTC. Amino acids: CASSPQGSTGDYGYTF. The chain couples TRBV6-6 to TRBJ1-2, with D possibly being TRBD1 (6 bases). This CDR3 is 16 amino acids long. Germline-derived CDR1 and CDR2 are MNHNY and SVGAGI (reference sequence). V lost 6 bases and J lost 3, with 20 bases in between.

This chain uses TRBV7-9 with TRBJ1-1; tentatively, D is TRBD1 (6 bases). The germline CDR1 and CDR2 sequences are SEHNR and FQNEAQ (reference sequence). The CDR3 extends over 14 amino acids. The V end was cut by 3 bases, the J end by 1 base, with 9 bases between. CDR3: CASSLWGQNTEAFF. The CDR3 DNA is TGTGCCAGCAGCTTGTGGGGGCAGAACACTGAAGCTTTCTTT.

The rearrangement uses TRBV5-1 and TRBJ2-3; weak D call: TRBD2 (6 bases). V shed 3 bases and J shed 0 bases, with 17 bases lying between them. Germline V gene sequence: CDR1 SGHRS, CDR2 YFSETQ. The CDR3 runs 17 residues. CDR3 DNA: TGCGCCAGCAGCTGGCCGATTTCGGCGGGGAGCACAGATACGCAGTATTTT. Translating gives CASSWPISAGSTDTQYF.

The rearrangement links TRBV6-5 to TRBJ2-3; TRBD2 is a possible D gene (6 bases). The germline CDR1 and CDR2 sequences are MNHEY and SVGAGI. The CDR3 is 14 amino acids. Trimming took off 11 bases at V and 4 bases at J, with 19 bases between the two ends. The CDR3 DNA follows: TGTGCCTCCACGGAGGGGCCCCCTCCAGATACGCAGTATTTT. Amino acids: CASTEGPPPDTQYF.

The V call is TRBV20-1, the J call TRBJ1-2; D might be TRBD1 (5 bases). The CDR3 is 11 amino acids. Between the trimmed V and J ends, which lost 8 bases and 4 bases, there was a span of 11 bases. Germline CDR1 is DFQATT and CDR2 is SNEGSKA (reference sequence). CDR3 protein: CSPIRGYGYTF. For the CDR3, the DNA is TGCAGTCCCATAAGGGGCTATGGCTACACCTTC.

V and J are TRBV5-4 and TRBJ2-7, with 8 positions matching TRBD1. CDR3 length: 15 amino acids. V trimming: 0 bases; J trimming: 5 bases; junction bases outside the gene matches: 7. CDR1 and CDR2 from the germline V gene are SGHNT and YYREEE (reference sequence). The CDR3 spells CASSLGQGAHDEQYF. CDR3 DNA sequence: TGTGCCAGCAGCTTGGGCCAGGGGGCGCACGACGAGCAGTACTTC. Using reference TRBV5-4 and TRBJ2-7 for the parts outside the CDR3, the full variable domain is ETGVTQSPTHLIKTRGQQVTLRCSSQSGHNTVSWYQQALGQGPQFIFQYYREEENGRGNFPPRFSGLQFPNYSSELNVNALELDDSALYLCASSLGQGAHDEQYFGPGTRLTVT.

The J gene is TRBJ2-3, the V gene TRBV9, with 8 bases aligning to TRBD2. V shed 0 bases and J 1 base; nucleotides not matched to a gene: 7. CDR3 length equals 17 residues. Germline V CDR1 and CDR2: SGDLS, YYNGEE. This CDR3 reads CASSVVSGGPGTDTQYF. The CDR3 bases are TGTGCCAGCAGCGTAGTGTCGGGAGGGCCGGGCACAGATACGCAGTATTTT. The entire variable domain, with the rest obtained from reference TRBV9 and TRBJ2-3, is as follows: DSGVTQTPKHLITATGQRVTLRCSPRSGDLSVYWYQQSLDQGLQFLIQYYNGEERAKGNILERFSAQQFPDLHSELNLSSLELGDSALYFCASSVVSGGPGTDTQYFGPGTRLTVL.

This chain connects TRBV28 to TRBJ2-1, with D perhaps TRBD1 (5 bases). CDR3 length: 15 amino acids. Germline CDR1 and CDR2: MDHEN and SYDVKM. V was trimmed by 6 bases and J by 3 bases, leaving 15 bases between them. The CDR3 DNA is TGTGCCAGCAGCTCACCACCAGACAGCTACAATGAGCAGTTCTTC. As protein: CASSSPPDSYNEQFF.

This chain connects TRBV12-3 or TRBV12-4 to TRBJ1-5; D is unclear. This CDR3 contains 12 residues. Deletions cut 6 bases from V and 11 bases from J, with 14 bases between. CDR3 sequence (DNA): TGTGCCAGCAGCTTAAAGCCCGATGCCCAGCATTTT. It encodes CASSLKPDAQHF.